The 13 T cell receptor beta chains given below trace back to one sample, sequenced in a study of human T cells and chemical hapten exposure (TCRdb year 2021). The receptor library was made with RACE. Sequencer: NextSeq 500. The public reads were run again by TCRdb, first through fastp at Q25 and then through MiXCR, and only productive beta chains were kept. Every entry covers one CDR3 protein and lists the most common genes and DNA from its rows. Counted in this sample were roughly 380,000 distinct CDR3 sequences; under 6.5% of them appeared once. The ten largest clones capture around 6.1% of the sample. According to the study, the label for this sample's time point signals: patch test 2, 6 weeks after DPC sensitization. The sample's treatment or condition label, in plain terms: therapeutic diphenylcyclopropenone sensitization with weekly scalp DPC. Sequencing used whole blood, obtained in connection with sensitization to the hapten diphenylcyclopropenone (DPC). The receptors originated from a woman aged 18-29 years with alopecia areata. Some clones in this sample may be carry-over from other donors' samples.

In its sample, this clonotype was seen a few times. The rearrangement joins TRBV20-1 to TRBJ2-7; 10 positions agree with TRBD1. The length of the CDR3 is 14 residues. The germline V gene encodes CDR1 DFQATT and CDR2 SNEGSKA (reference sequence). V trimming: 2 bases; J trimming: 3 bases; junction bases outside the gene matches: 4. Here the CDR3 reads CSARLGQGNYEQYF. CDR3 bases: TGCAGTGCTAGATTGGGACAGGGGAACTACGAGCAGTACTTC.

In this sample, this clonotype turned up a few times. The chain couples TRBV29-1 to TRBJ2-1; 8 bases agree with TRBD1. After removal of 1 base from V and 2 bases from J, the junction contained 4 bases not matched to a gene. The CDR3 is made up of 15 amino acids. Looked up from germline, CDR1 is SQVTM and CDR2 is ANQGSEA. For the CDR3, the DNA is TGCAGCGTTGAAGGCGGGACAGGCGCCTACAATGAGCAGTTCTTC. Translation gives CSVEGGTGAYNEQFF.

This clonotype was recorded at least ten times. The rearrangement joins TRBV20-1 to TRBJ2-1; D may be TRBD1 or TRBD2 (5 bases each). Trimming took 6 bases from V and 1 from J, leaving 13 bases between them. The CDR3 length is 14 residues. Germline CDR1 reads DFQATT; CDR2 reads SNEGSKA (reference sequence). The CDR3 coding sequence is TGCAGTGCATTAACGGGGCTTTCCTACAATGAGCAGTTCTTC. Translated, it gives CSALTGLSYNEQFF.

This clonotype was found many times. The V and J genes are TRBV11-1 and TRBJ1-6, with 9 bases matching TRBD1. Germline-derived CDR1 and CDR2 are SGHAT and FQDESV (reference sequence). The V gene end was trimmed by 2 bases and the J gene end by 7 bases; junction bases not matched to a gene: 9. The CDR3 has 17 residues. The DNA of the CDR3 is TGTGCCAGCAGCTTATTGAACACCGGGACAGGGAATTCACCCCTCCACTTT. This translates into CASSLLNTGTGNSPLHF.

This clonotype was detected a few times. One end of the junction fails to match germline, which may point to a read error. This chain connects TRBV12-3 or TRBV12-4 to TRBJ1-2; D gene unclear. This CDR3 is 12 amino acids long. The DNA of the CDR3 is TGTGCCAGAAGTTTCTCCCTAGGTGGCTACACCTTC. Translated, it gives CARSFSLGGYTF.

The chain couples TRBV20-1 to TRBJ1-1; perhaps TRBD1 as D (6 bases). Germline V lookup: CDR1 DFQATT, CDR2 SNEGSKA (reference sequence). V gave up 5 bases and J gave up 4 bases, with 17 bases separating them. CDR3 length equals 14 residues. The CDR3 coding sequence is TGCAGTGCTGGGGGCCTTGGTGGGGGCACTGAAGCTTTCTTT. It specifies CSAGGLGGGTEAFF.

This clonotype was recorded a few times. The rearrangement uses TRBV4-2 and TRBJ2-3, with D possibly TRBD2 on 7 matching bases. The CDR3 has 13 residues. The germline V gene encodes CDR1 LGHNA and CDR2 YNFKEQ. V was clipped by 10 bases and J by 5 bases, with 16 bases between them. CDR3 bases: TGTGCCACCAAGGGGGGGCGAGTAGATACGCAGTATTTT. Translation gives CATKGGRVDTQYF.

The sample holds a few counts of this clonotype. V and J are TRBV29-1 and TRBJ2-3, with 10 bases lining up with TRBD1. With 1 base clipped from V and 6 bases from J, the junction kept 4 bases outside the gene matches. The CDR3 loop spans 14 amino acids. Looked up from germline, CDR1 is SQVTM and CDR2 is ANQGSEA. CDR3 in DNA: TGCAGCGTTGAAGGGACAGGGGGTCAGGATACGCAGTATTTT. Its translation is CSVEGTGGQDTQYF.

This clonotype was observed a few times. J is TRBJ1-1 and V is TRBV7-2, with D possibly being TRBD1 (5 bases). Germline CDR1 SGHTA, CDR2 FQGNSA. Trimming removed 1 base at V and 10 bases at J, with 16 bases between. The CDR3 length is 14 residues. The CDR3 DNA follows: TGTGCCAGCAGCTTAGGGGCAGGGCCCACAGGAGCTTTCTTT. Protein product: CASSLGAGPTGAFF.

The CDR3 spells CASSPATSPYNEQFF. The CDR3 bases are TGTGCCAGCAGCCCCGCGACGAGCCCCTACAATGAGCAGTTCTTC. The V call is TRBV7-2, the J call TRBJ2-1, with no clear D. CDR1 SGHTA and CDR2 FQGNSA come from the germline V gene. With 5 bases removed from V and 2 bases from J, the gap between germline ends came to 13 bases. The CDR3 extends over 15 amino acids. Looking up the rest from reference TRBV7-2 and TRBJ2-1 gives the full variable domain: GAGVSQSPSNKVTEKGKDVELRCDPISGHTALYWYRQSLGQGLEFLIYFQGNSAPDKSGLPSDRFSAERTGGSVSTLTIQRTQQEDSAVYLCASSPATSPYNEQFFGPGTRLTVL.

This clonotype was seen a handful of times. The chain joins TRBV5-4 to TRBJ2-5, with TRBD2 identical over 15 bases. The CDR3 extends over 17 amino acids. From germline, CDR1 is SGHNT and CDR2 YYREEE (reference sequence). The V segment lost 4 bases and the J segment 4 bases; nucleotides outside the gene matches: 8. The CDR3 region is CASSPGGLAGGRETQYF. DNA for the CDR3: TGTGCCAGCAGCCCGGGGGGACTAGCGGGGGGCCGAGAGACCCAGTACTTC. Combining the CDR3 with reference TRBV5-4 and TRBJ2-5 gives the whole variable domain ETGVTQSPTHLIKTRGQQVTLRCSSQSGHNTVSWYQQALGQGPQFIFQYYREEENGRGNFPPRFSGLQFPNYSSELNVNALELDDSALYLCASSPGGLAGGRETQYFGPGTRLLVL.

This clonotype was seen a few times. This chain links TRBV4-1 with TRBJ2-3; unclear D gene. Germline values: CDR1 MGHRA, CDR2 YSYEKL. The V gene lost 1 base and the J gene lost 0 bases, with 11 bases spanning the gap. The CDR3 has 16 residues. The DNA for the CDR3 is TGCGCCAGCAGCCAAGGGAACTGGCCTAGCACAGATACGCAGTATTTT. Translation: CASSQGNWPSTDTQYF.

This clonotype was counted ten times or more. The chain couples TRBV29-1 to TRBJ1-1; perhaps TRBD1 as D (5 bases). Germline values: CDR1 SQVTM, CDR2 ANQGSEA. V was pared by 3 bases and J by 4 bases, with 21 bases between. CDR3 size: 16 residues. CDR3 residues: CSVDLGEGKPATEAFF. The DNA of the CDR3 is TGCAGCGTTGATCTGGGAGAGGGGAAGCCGGCCACTGAAGCTTTCTTT.